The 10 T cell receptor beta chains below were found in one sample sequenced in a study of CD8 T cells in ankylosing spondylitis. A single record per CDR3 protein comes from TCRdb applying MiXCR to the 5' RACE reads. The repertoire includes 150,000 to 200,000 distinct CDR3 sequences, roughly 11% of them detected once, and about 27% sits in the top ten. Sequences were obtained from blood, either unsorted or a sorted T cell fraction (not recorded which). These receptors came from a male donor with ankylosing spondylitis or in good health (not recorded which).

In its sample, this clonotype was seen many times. CDR3: CASSQAGRDYGYTF. CDR3 nucleotide sequence: TGTGCCAGCAGCCAAGCGGGTAGAGATTATGGCTACACCTTC. This rearrangement joins TRBV3-1 to TRBJ1-2; D remains ambiguous. Trimming stripped 1 base from V and 5 bases from J, with 11 bases between. CDR1 and CDR2 from the germline V gene are LGHDT and YNNKEL (reference sequence). The CDR3 sequence is 14 residues long.

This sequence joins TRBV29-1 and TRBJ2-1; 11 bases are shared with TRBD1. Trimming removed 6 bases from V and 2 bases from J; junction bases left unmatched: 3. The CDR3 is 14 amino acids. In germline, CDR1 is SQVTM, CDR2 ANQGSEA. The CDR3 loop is CSVMGQGAYNEQFF. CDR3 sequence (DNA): TGCAGCGTGATGGGACAGGGGGCCTACAATGAGCAGTTCTTC.

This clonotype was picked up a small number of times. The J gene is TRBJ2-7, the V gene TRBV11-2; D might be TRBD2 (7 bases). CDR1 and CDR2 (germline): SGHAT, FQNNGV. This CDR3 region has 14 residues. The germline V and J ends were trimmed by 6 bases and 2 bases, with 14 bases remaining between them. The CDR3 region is CASSWAGAAYEQYF. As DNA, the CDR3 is TGTGCCAGCAGTTGGGCGGGGGCAGCCTACGAGCAGTACTTC.

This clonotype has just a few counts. CDR3 sequence: CSAALLTGPWEQFF. CDR3 sequence (DNA): TGCAGTGCCGCGTTACTAACAGGTCCGTGGGAGCAGTTCTTC. The chain is built from TRBV20-1 and TRBJ2-1, with D possibly being TRBD1 (5 bases). The CDR3 has 14 residues. Deletions cut 6 bases from V and 10 bases from J, with 22 bases between. Germline V CDR1 and CDR2: DFQATT, SNEGSKA (reference sequence).

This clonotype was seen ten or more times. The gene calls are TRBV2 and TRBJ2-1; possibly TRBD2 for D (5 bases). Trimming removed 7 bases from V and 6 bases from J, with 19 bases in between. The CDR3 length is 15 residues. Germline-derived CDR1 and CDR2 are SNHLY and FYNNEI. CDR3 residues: CASMRSAEAFNEQFF. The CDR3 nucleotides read TGTGCCAGCATGCGCTCAGCGGAGGCGTTCAATGAGCAGTTCTTC.

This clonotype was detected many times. The CDR3 is CASSRRAGGSYYGYTF. For the CDR3, the DNA is TGTGCCAGCAGCCGCAGGGCCGGGGGCTCATACTATGGCTACACCTTC. The chain couples TRBV5-8 to TRBJ1-2; D possibly corresponds to TRBD1 (6 bases). The length of the CDR3 is 16 residues. CDR1 is SGHTS, CDR2 YDEGEE, per germline. The V gene lost 4 bases and the J gene lost 3 bases, with 19 bases spanning the gap.

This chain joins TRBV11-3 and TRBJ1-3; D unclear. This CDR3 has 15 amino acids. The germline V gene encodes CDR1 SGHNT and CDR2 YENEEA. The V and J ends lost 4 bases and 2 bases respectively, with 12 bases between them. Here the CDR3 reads CASSSAGETGNTIYF. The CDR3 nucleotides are TGTGCCAGCAGCTCAGCCGGGGAGACTGGAAACACCATATATTTT.

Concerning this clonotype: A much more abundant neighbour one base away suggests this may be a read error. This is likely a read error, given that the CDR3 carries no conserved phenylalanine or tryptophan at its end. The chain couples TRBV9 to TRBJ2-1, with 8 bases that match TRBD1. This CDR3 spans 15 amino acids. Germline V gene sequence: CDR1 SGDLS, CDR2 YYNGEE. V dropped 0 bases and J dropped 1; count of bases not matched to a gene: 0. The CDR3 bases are TGTGCCAGCAGCGTAGGACAGGGGTCCTACAATGAGCAGTTCATC. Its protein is CASSVGQGSYNEQFI.

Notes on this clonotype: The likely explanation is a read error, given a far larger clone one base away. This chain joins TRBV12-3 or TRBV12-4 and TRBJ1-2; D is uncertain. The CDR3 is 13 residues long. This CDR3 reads CASSFGSNYGHTF. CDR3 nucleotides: TGTGCCAGCAGTTTTGGGTCTAACTATGGCCACACCTTC.

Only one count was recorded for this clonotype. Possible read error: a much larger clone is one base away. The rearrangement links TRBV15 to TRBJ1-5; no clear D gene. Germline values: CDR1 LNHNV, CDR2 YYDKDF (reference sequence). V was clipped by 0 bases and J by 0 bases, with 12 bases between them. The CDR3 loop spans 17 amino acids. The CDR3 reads CATSRDLARTSNQPQHF. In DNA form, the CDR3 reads TGTGCCACCAGCAGAGATCTCGCACGGACTAGCAATCAGCCCCAGCATTTT. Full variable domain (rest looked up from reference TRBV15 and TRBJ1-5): DAMVIQNPRYQVTQFGKPVTLSCSQTLNHNVMYWYQQKSSQAPKLLFHYYDKDFNNEADTPDNFQSRRPNTSFCFLDIRSPGLGDTAMYLCATSRDLARTSNQPQHFGDGTRLSIL.